This T cell receptor (beta chain) was sequenced in a study of beta chain features in type 1 diabetes. Germline V gene data show CDR1 as MNHEY and CDR2 as SVGAGI. Trimming removed 3 bases from V and 2 bases from J, with 16 bases in between. The CDR3 contains 16 residues. Every isolated RNA sample was fully reverse transcribed, so sequencing captured expressed TCRB transcripts. For naive, central memory and regulatory T cell samples, reads averaged about 3.7 million. TCRdb keeps only in-frame clones here, not all; method: immunoSEQ multiplex PCR. The sample yields hundreds of thousands of clones, roughly two thirds seen once. Study-wide results and caveats: The influence of HLA type on TCRB rearrangement stayed undetermined.

This clone was detected a few times. Its antigen is as yet unknown. The chain has TRBV6-5 and TRBJ2-5, with a possible D match to TRBD2 (5 bases). Sequencing was performed on naive CD4+ T cells from blood. This receptor was identified in a man aged 25-40 years in good health. CDR3 amino acids: CASSYGSSEVQETQYF. The CDR3 nucleotides are TGTGCCAGCAGTTATGGCAGTTCGGAGGTTCAAGAGACCCAGTACTTC.